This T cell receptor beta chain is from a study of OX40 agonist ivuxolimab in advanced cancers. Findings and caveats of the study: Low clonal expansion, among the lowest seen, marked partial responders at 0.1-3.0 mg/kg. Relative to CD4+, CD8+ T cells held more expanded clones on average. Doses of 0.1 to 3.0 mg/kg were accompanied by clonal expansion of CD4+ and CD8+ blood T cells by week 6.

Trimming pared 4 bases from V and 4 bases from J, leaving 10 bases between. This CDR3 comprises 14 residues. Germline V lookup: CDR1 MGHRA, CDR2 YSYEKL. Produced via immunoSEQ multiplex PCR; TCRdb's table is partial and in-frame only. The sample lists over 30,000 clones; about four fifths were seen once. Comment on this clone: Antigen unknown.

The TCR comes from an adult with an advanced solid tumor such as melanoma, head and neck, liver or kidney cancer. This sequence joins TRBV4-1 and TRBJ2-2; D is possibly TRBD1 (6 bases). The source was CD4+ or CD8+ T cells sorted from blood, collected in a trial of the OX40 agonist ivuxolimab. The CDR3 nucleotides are TGCGCCAGCAGCCCGCAGGGGTCCACCGGGGAGCTGTTTTTT. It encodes CASSPQGSTGELFF.